This T cell receptor beta chain was documented in a study of blood T cell repertoires in COVID-19. Assay: immunoSEQ multiplex PCR; the TCRdb copy retains only in-frame clones and omits some. The sample holds 250,000 to 300,000 clones, more than 80% seen once. Participants spanned ages about 18 to 95 years and resided in some 22 US areas. Germline loops: CDR1 SGHDT, CDR2 YYEEEE. The length of the CDR3 is 12 residues. The ends were cut back, 4 bases at V and 5 bases at J, with 7 bases in the middle. The sequence derives from a woman aged 30 to 39 who had recovered from COVID-19. Sequenced input: PBMCs or T cells enriched from blood (not recorded which). The chain uses TRBV5-6 and TRBJ2-1; weak D call: TRBD2 (6 bases). The CDR3 reads CASSRGDNEQFF. The CDR3 DNA follows: TGTGCCAGCAGCCGCGGGGACAATGAGCAGTTCTTC.